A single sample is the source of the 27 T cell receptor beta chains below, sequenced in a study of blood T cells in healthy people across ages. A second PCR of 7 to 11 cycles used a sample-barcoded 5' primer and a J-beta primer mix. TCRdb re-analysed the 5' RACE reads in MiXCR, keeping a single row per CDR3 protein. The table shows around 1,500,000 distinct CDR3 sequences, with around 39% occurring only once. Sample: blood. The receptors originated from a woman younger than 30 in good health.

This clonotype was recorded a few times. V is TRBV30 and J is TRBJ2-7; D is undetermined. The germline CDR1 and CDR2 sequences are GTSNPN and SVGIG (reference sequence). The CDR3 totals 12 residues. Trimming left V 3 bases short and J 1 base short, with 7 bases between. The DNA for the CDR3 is TGTGCCTGGAGCTGGAGTTCCTACGAGCAGTACTTC. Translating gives CAWSWSSYEQYF.

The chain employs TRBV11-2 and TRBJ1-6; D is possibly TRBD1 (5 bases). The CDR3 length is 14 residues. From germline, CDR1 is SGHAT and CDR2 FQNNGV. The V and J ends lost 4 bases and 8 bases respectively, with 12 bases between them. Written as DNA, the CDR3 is TGTGCCAGCAGCTCGACACGGGGCGATTCACCCCTCCACTTT. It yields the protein CASSSTRGDSPLHF.

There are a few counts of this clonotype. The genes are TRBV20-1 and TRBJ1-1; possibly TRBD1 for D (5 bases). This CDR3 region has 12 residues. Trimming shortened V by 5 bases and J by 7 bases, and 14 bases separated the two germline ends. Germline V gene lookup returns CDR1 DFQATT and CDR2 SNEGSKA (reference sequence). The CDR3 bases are TGCAGTGCTTTACGCCGGGACGGTGAAGCTTTCTTT. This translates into CSALRRDGEAFF.

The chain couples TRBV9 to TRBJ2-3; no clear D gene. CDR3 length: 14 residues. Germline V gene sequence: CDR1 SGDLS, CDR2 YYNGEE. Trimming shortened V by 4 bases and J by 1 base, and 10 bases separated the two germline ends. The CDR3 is CASSRVTGTDTQYF. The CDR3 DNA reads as TGTGCCAGCAGCCGCGTTACTGGCACAGATACGCAGTATTTT.

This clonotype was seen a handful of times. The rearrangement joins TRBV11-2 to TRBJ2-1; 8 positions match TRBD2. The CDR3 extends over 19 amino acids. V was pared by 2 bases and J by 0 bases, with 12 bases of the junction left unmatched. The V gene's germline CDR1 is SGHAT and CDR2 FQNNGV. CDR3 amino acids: CASSLNSPQGTSSYNEQFF. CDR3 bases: TGTGCCAGCAGCTTAAACAGCCCCCAGGGGACTAGCTCCTACAATGAGCAGTTCTTC.

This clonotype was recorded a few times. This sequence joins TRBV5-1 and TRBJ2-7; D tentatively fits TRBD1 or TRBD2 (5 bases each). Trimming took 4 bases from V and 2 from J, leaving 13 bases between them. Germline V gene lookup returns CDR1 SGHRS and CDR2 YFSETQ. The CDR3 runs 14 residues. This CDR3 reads CASSPRGVPYEQYF. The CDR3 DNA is TGCGCCAGCAGCCCCCGAGGGGTCCCCTACGAGCAGTACTTC.

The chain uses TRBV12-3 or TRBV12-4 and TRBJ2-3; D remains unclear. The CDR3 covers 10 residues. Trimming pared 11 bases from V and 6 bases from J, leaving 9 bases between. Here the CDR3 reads CAVTGDTQYF. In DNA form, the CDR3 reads TGTGCCGTCACCGGGGATACGCAGTATTTT.

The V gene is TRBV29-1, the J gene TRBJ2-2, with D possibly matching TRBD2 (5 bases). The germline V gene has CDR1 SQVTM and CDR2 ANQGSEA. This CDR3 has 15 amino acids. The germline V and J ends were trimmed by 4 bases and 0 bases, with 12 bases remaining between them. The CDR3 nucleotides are TGCAGCGTTGGAGGGAAGGATTCGAACACCGGGGAGCTGTTTTTT. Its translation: CSVGGKDSNTGELFF.

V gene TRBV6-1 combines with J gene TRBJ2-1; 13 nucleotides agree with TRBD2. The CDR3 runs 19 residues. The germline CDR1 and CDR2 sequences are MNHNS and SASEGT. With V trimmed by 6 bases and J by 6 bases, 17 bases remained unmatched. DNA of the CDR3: TGTGCCAGCAGAAAGGGACTAGCGGGGCGGGTTAGGGGGGGCAATGAGCAGTTCTTC. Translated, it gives CASRKGLAGRVRGGNEQFF.

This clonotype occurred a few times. The CDR3: CASSLDSGLAGEIEQFF. The CDR3 DNA is TGTGCCAGCAGCTTAGATTCCGGCCTAGCGGGAGAGATTGAGCAGTTCTTC. The chain is built from TRBV11-2 and TRBJ2-1, with 10 bases aligning to TRBD2. Losses at the gene ends were 0 bases for V and 9 bases for J; bases not matched to a gene: 11. CDR1 and CDR2 (germline): SGHAT, FQNNGV. The CDR3 length is 17 residues.

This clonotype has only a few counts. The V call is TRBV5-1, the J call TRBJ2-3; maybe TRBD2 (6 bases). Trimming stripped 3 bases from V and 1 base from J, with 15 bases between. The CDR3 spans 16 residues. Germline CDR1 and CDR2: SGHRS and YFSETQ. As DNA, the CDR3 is TGCGCCAGCAGCTCCCTAGTGCCGGGGGGCACAGATACGCAGTATTTT. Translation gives CASSSLVPGGTDTQYF.

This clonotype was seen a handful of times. The CDR3 protein is CATSDSGTSNINEQFF. The CDR3 DNA is TGTGCCACCAGTGATTCCGGGACTAGCAATATCAATGAGCAGTTCTTC. This chain links TRBV24-1 with TRBJ2-1, with 9 bases matching TRBD2. V lost 2 bases, J lost 6 bases, and 7 bases stayed unmatched. The germline CDR1 and CDR2 sequences are KGHDR and SFDVKD. This CDR3 spans 16 amino acids.

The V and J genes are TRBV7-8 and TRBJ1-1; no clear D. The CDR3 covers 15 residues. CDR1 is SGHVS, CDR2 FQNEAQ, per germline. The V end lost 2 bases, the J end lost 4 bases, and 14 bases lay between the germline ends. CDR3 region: CASSLKSRLVTEAFF. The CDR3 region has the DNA TGTGCCAGCAGCTTAAAGTCGCGCCTAGTCACTGAAGCTTTCTTT.

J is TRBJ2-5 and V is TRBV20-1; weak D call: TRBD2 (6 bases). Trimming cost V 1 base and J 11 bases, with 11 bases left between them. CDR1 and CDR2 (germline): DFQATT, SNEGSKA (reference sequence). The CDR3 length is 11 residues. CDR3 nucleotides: TGCAGTGCTAGAGGGCGCCGGGAGCAGTACTTC. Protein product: CSARGRREQYF.

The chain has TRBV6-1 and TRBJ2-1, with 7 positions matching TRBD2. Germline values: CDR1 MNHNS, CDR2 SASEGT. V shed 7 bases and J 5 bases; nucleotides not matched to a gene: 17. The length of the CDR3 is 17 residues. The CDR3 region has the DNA TGTGCCAGCACCAGATGGGGAGGGAAGCATAAAAACAATGAGCAGTTCTTC. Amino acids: CASTRWGGKHKNNEQFF.

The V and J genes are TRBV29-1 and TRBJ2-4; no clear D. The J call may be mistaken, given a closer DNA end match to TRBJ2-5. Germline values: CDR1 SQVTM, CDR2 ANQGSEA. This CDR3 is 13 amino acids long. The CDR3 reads CSVEATLKETQYF. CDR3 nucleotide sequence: TGCAGCGTTGAAGCGACTCTTAAAGAGACCCAGTACTTC.

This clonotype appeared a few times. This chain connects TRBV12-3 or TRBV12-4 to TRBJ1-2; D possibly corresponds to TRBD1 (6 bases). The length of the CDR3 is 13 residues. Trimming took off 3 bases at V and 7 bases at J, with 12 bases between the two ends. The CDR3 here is CASSLGQGCGYTF. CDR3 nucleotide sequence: TGTGCCAGCAGTTTGGGGCAGGGGTGTGGCTACACCTTC.

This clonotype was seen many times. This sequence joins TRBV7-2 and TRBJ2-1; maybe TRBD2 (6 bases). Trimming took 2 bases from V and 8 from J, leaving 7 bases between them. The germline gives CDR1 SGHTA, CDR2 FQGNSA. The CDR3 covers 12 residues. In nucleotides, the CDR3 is TGTGCCAGCAGCTTATGGGGGGATGAGCAGTTCTTC. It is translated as CASSLWGDEQFF. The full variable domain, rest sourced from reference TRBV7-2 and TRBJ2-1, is GAGVSQSPSNKVTEKGKDVELRCDPISGHTALYWYRQSLGQGLEFLIYFQGNSAPDKSGLPSDRFSAERTGGSVSTLTIQRTQQEDSAVYLCASSLWGDEQFFGPGTRLTVL.

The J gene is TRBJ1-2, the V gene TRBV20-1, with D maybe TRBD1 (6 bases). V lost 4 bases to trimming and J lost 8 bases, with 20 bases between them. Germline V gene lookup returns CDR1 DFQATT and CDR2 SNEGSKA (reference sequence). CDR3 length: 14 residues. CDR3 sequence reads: CSATQNRVIEGYTF. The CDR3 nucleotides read TGCAGTGCTACCCAGAACAGGGTAATAGAGGGCTACACCTTC.

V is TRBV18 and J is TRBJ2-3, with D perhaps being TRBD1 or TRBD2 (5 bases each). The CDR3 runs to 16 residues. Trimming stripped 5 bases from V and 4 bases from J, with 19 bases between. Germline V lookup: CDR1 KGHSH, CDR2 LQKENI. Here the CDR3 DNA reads TGTGCCAGCTCATCCAACCCCCCCGGGGCGTCAGATACGCAGTATTTT. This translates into CASSSNPPGASDTQYF.

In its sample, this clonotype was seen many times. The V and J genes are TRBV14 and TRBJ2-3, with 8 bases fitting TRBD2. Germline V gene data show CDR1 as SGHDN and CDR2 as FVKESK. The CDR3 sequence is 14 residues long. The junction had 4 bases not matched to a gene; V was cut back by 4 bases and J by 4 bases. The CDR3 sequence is CASSPGLAPDTQYF. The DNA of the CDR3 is TGTGCCAGCAGCCCAGGACTAGCCCCAGATACGCAGTATTTT.

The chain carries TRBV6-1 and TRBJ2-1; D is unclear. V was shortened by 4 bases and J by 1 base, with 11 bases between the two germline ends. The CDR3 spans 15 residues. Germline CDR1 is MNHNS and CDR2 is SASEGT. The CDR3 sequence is CASSASEESYNEQFF. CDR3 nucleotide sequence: TGTGCCAGCAGTGCAAGCGAGGAGTCCTACAATGAGCAGTTCTTC.

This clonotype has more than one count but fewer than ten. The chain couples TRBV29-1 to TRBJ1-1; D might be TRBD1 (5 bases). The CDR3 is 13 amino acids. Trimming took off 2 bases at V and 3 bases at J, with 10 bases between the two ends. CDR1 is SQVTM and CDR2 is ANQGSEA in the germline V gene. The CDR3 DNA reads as TGCAGCGTTGAAAAGGGGTTGGACACTGAAGCTTTCTTT. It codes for CSVEKGLDTEAFF.

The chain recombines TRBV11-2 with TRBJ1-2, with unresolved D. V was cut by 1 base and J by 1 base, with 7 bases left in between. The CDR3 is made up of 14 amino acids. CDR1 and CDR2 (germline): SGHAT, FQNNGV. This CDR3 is CASSLVEDNYGYTF. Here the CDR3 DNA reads TGTGCCAGCAGCTTAGTTGAGGATAACTATGGCTACACCTTC.

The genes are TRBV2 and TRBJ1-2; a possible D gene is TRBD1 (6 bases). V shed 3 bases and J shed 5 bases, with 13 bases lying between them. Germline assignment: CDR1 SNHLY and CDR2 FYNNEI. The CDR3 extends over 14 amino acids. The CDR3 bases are TGTGCCAGCAGTGACCCGGCCCAGGGGTATGGCTACACCTTC. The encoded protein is CASSDPAQGYGYTF.

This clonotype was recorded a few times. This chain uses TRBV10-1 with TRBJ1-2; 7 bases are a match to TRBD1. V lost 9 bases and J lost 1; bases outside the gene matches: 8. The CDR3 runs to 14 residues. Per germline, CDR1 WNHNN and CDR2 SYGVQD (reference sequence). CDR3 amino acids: CARTGTVDNYGYTF. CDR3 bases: TGCGCCAGAACCGGGACAGTGGATAACTATGGCTACACCTTC.

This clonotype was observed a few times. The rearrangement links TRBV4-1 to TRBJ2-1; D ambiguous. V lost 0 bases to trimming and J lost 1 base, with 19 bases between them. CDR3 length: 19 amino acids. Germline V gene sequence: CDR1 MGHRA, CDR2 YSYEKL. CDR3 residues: CASSQDIVLVTTSYNEQFF. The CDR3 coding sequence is TGCGCCAGCAGCCAAGATATAGTGTTGGTGACGACGTCCTACAATGAGCAGTTCTTC.